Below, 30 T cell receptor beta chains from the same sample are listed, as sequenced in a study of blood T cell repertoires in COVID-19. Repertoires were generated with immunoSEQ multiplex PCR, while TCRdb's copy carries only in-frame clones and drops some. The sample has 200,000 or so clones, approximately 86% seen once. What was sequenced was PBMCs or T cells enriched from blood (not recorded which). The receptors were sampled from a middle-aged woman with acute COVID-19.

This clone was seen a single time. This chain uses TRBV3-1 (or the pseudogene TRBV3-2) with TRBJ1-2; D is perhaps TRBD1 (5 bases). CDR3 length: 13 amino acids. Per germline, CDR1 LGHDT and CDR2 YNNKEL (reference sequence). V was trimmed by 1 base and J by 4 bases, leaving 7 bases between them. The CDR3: CASSQGQFYGYTF. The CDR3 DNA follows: TGTGCCAGCAGCCAAGGACAGTTCTATGGCTACACCTTC.

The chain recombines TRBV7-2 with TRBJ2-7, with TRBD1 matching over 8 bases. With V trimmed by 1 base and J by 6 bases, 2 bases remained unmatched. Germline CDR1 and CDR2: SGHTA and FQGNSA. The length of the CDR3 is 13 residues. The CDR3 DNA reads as TGTGCCAGCAGCTTAGGGGACAGGCGCGAGCAGTACTTC. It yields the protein CASSLGDRREQYF.

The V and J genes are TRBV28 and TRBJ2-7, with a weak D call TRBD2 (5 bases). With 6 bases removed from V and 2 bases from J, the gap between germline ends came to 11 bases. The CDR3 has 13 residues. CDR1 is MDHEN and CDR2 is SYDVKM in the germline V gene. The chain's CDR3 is CASSGGPTYEQYF. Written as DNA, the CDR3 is TGTGCCAGCAGCGGAGGACCTACCTACGAGCAGTACTTC. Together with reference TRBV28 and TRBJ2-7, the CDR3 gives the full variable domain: DVKVTQSSRYLVKRTGEKVFLECVQDMDHENMFWYRQDPGLGLRLIYFSYDVKMKEKGDIPEGYSVSREKKERFSLILESASTNQTSMYLCASSGGPTYEQYFGPGTRLTVT.

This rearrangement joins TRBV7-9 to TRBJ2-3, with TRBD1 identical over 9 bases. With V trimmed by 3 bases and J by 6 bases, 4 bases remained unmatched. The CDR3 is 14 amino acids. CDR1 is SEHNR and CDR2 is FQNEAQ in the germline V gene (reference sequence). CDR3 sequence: CASSFGTGSDTQYF. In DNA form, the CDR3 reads TGTGCCAGCAGCTTTGGGACAGGGTCGGATACGCAGTATTTT.

CDR3 amino acids: CASSPQTSTVMNEQYF. The CDR3 DNA reads as TGTGCCAGCAGTCCCCAAACGAGTACAGTTATGAACGAGCAGTACTTC. V is TRBV27 and J is TRBJ2-7, with D unclear. CDR1 and CDR2 from the germline V gene are MNHEY and SMNVEV (reference sequence). The CDR3 has 16 residues. V dropped 5 bases and J dropped 5 bases, with 22 bases sitting between them.

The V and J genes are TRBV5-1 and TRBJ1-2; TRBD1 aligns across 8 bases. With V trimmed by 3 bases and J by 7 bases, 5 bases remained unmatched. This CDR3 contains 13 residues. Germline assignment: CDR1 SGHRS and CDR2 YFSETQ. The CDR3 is CASSYDTGGGYTF. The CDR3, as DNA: TGCGCCAGCAGCTATGACACAGGGGGTGGCTACACCTTC.

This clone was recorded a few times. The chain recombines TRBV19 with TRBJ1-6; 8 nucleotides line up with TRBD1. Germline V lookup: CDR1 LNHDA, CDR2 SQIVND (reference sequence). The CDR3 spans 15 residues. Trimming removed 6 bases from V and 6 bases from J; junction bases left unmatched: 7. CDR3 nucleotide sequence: TGTGCCAGTAGCCGGGACAGGCGTCTTAATTCACCCCTCCACTTT. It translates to CASSRDRRLNSPLHF.

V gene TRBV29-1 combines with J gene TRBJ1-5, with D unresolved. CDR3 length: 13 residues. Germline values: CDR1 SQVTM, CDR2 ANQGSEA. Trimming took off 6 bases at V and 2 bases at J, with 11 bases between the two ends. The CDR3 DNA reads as TGCAGCGTAGGCCGGGGTGGCAATCAGCCCCAGCATTTT. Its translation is CSVGRGGNQPQHF.

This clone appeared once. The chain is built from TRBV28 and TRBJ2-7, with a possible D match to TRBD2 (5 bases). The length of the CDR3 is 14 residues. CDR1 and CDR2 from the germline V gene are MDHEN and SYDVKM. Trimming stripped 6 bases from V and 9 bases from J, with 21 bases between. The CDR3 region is CASSQRNSGLRQYF. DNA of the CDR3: TGTGCCAGCAGCCAGCGGAACTCGGGGTTAAGGCAGTACTTC.

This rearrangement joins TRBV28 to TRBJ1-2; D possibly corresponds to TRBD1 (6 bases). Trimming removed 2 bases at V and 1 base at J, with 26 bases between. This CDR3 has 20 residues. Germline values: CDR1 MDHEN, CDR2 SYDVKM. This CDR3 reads CASSLKGGGARWNFNYGYTF. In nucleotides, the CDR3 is TGTGCCAGCAGTTTAAAGGGAGGGGGGGCGCGGTGGAATTTTAACTATGGCTACACCTTC.

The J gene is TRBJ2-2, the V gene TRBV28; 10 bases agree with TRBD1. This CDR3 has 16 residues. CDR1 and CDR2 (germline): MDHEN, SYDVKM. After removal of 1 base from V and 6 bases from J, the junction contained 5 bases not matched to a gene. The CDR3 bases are TGTGCCAGCAGTTTATATCGGGGACAGGGGTCCGGGGAGCTGTTTTTT. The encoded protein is CASSLYRGQGSGELFF.

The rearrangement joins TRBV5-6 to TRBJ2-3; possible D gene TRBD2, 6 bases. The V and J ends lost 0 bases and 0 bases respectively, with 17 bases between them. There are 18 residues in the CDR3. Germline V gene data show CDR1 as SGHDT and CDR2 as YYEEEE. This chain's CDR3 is CASSLATLLRGSTDTQYF. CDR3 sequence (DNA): TGTGCCAGCAGCTTGGCAACCTTATTGCGGGGTAGCACAGATACGCAGTATTTT.

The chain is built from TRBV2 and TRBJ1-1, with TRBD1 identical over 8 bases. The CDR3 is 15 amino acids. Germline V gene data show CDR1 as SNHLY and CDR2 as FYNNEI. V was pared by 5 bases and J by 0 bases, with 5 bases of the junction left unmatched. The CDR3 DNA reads TGTGCCAGCAGTAAGACAGGGGCGCTGAACACTGAAGCTTTCTTT. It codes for CASSKTGALNTEAFF.

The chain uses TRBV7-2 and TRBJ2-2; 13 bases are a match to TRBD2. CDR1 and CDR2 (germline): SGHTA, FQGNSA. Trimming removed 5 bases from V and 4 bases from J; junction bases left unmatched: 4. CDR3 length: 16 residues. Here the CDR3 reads CASSPRLAGGTGELFF. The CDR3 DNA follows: TGTGCCAGCAGCCCAAGACTAGCGGGAGGCACCGGGGAGCTGTTTTTT.

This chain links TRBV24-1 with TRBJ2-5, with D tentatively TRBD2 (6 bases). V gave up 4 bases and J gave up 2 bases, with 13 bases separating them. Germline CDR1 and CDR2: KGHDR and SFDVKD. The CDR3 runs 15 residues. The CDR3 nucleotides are TGTGCCACCAGTGACCCAACCCTAGCGCAAGAGACCCAGTACTTC. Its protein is CATSDPTLAQETQYF.

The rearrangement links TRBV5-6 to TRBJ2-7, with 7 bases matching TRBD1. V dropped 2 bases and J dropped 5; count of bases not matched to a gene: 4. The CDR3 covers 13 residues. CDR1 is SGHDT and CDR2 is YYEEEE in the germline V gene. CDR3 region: CASSLGTVDEQYF. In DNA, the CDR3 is TGTGCCAGCAGCTTAGGGACAGTCGACGAGCAGTACTTC.

The CDR3 is CASSRDRGQVDTQYF. The CDR3 DNA reads TGTGCCAGCAGCCGGGACAGGGGGCAGGTAGATACGCAGTATTTT. The V gene is TRBV7-2, the J gene TRBJ2-3; TRBD1 agrees at 12 bases. The ends lost 5 bases at V and 5 bases at J; junction bases unmatched: 5. The germline V gene has CDR1 SGHTA and CDR2 FQGNSA. The CDR3 length is 15 residues. The whole variable domain, remainder taken from reference TRBV7-2 and TRBJ2-3, is GAGVSQSPSNKVTEKGKDVELRCDPISGHTALYWYRQSLGQGLEFLIYFQGNSAPDKSGLPSDRFSAERTGGSVSTLTIQRTQQEDSAVYLCASSRDRGQVDTQYFGPGTRLTVL.

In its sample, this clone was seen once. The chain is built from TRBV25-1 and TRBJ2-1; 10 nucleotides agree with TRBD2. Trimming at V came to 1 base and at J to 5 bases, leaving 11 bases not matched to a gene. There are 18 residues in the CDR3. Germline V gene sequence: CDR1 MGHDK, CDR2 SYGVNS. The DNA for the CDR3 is TGTGCCAGCAGTGAATCTCTAGCGGGAGTTGGAGGGAACAATGAGCAGTTCTTC. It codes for CASSESLAGVGGNNEQFF.

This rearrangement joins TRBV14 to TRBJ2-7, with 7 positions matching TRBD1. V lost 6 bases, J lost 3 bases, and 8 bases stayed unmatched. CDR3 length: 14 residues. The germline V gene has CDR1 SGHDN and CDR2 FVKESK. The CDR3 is CASRLTGQSYEQYF. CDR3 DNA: TGTGCCAGCAGGTTAACGGGACAGAGCTACGAGCAGTACTTC. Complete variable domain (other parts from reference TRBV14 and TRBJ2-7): EAGVTQFPSHSVIEKGQTVTLRCDPISGHDNLYWYRRVMGKEIKFLLHFVKESKQDESGMPNNRFLAERTGGTYSTLKVQPAELEDSGVYFCASRLTGQSYEQYFGPGTRLTVT.

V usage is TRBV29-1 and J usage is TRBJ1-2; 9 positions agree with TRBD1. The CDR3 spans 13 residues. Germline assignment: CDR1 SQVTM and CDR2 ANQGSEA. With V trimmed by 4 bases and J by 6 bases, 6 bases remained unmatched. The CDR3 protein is CSVGVDRGDGYTF. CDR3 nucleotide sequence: TGCAGCGTTGGAGTGGACAGGGGAGATGGCTACACCTTC.

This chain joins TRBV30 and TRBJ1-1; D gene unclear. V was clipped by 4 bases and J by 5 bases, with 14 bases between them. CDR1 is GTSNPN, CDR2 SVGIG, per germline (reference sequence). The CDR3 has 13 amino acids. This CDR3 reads CAWTNGGLTEAFF. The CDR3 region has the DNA TGTGCCTGGACCAACGGCGGGTTAACTGAAGCTTTCTTT.

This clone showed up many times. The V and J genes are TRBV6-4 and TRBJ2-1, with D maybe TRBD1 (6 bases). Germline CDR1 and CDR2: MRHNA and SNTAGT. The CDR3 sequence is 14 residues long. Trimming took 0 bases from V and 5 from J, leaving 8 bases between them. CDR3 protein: CASSDSGGHNEQFF. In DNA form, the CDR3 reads TGTGCCAGCAGTGACTCAGGGGGACACAATGAGCAGTTCTTC.

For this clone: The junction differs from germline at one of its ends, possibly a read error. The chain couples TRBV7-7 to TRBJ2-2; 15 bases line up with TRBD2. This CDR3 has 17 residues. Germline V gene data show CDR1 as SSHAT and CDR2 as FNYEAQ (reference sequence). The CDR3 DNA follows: TGTGCCAGCAGCTTAGGGACTAGCGGGAGGGCCTGTCGGGGAGCTGTTTTT. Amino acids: CASSLGTSGRACRGAVF.

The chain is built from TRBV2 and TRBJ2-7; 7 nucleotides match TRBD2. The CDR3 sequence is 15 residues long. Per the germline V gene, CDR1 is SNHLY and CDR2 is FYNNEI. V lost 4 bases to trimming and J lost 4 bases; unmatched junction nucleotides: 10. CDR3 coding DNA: TGTGCCAGCAGTGGGTTGCGGGAGAGGGTGTACGAGCAGTACTTC. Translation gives CASSGLRERVYEQYF.

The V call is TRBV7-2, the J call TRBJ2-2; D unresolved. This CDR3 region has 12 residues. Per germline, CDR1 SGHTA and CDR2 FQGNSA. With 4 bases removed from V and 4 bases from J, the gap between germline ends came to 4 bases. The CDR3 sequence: CASSYITGELFF. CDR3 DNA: TGTGCCAGCAGCTATATCACCGGGGAGCTGTTTTTT.

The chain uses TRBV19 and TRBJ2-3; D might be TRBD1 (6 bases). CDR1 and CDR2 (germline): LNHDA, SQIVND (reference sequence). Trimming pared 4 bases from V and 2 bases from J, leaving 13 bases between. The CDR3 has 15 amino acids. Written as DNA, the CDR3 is TGTGCCAGTAGTAGCTACAGGGTTCCCACAGATACGCAGTATTTT. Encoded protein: CASSSYRVPTDTQYF.

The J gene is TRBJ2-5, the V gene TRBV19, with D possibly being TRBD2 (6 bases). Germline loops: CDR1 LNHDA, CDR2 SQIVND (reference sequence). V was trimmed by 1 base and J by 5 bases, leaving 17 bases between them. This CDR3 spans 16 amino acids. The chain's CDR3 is CASSIGRLARGETQYF. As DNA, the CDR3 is TGTGCCAGTAGTATAGGTCGCCTAGCGAGAGGGGAGACCCAGTACTTC.

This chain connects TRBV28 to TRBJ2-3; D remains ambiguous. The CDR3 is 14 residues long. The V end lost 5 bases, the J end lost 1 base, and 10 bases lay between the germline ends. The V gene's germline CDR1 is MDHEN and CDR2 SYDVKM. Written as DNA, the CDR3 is TGTGCCAGCAGTCCCTCGTCAGGCACAGATACGCAGTATTTT. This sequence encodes CASSPSSGTDTQYF.

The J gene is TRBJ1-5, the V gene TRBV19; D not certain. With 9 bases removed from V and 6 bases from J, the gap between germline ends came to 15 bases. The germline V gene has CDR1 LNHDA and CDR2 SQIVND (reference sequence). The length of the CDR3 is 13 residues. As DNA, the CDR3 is TGTGCCAGCCGGGGATCAGGAACTCAGCCCCAGCATTTT. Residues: CASRGSGTQPQHF.

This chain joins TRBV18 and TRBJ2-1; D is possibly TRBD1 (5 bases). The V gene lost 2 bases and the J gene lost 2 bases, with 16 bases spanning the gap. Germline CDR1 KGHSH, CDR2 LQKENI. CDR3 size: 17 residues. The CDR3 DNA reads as TGTGCCAGCTCACCAGGGGCTACGAGTCCGACCTACAATGAGCAGTTCTTC. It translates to CASSPGATSPTYNEQFF.